One and the same sample provided the 20 T cell receptor beta chains below, sequenced in a study of blood T cells in healthy people across ages. A second PCR of roughly 7 to 11 cycles used a sample-barcoded 5' primer and a J-beta primer mix. From the 5' RACE reads, TCRdb called clonotypes with MiXCR, one entry per CDR3 protein. Of roughly 730,000 distinct CDR3 sequences detected, more than 55% appear once; the ten largest clones hold roughly 24%. Sequencing was done on a sample of blood. These receptors were collected from a man aged 35-49 years in good health.

This CDR3 reads CASTYQMVNTYEQYF. In DNA, the CDR3 is TGTGCCAGCACCTATCAGATGGTCAACACCTACGAGCAGTACTTC. The chain uses TRBV28 and TRBJ2-4; D is unclear. Near its end, the DNA agrees better with TRBJ2-7, so the J call may be wrong. Per the germline V gene, CDR1 is MDHEN and CDR2 is SYDVKM. There are 15 residues in the CDR3.

This clonotype was counted only a few times. The rearrangement joins TRBV12-3 or TRBV12-4 to TRBJ1-2; unclear D gene. The CDR3 runs 13 residues. V was trimmed by 5 bases and J by 6 bases, leaving 13 bases between them. CDR3 protein: CASSPIGSDGYTF. The CDR3 nucleotides read TGTGCCAGCAGTCCTATTGGGTCCGATGGCTACACCTTC.

The chain uses TRBV6-5 and TRBJ2-5; 12 nucleotides line up with TRBD2. Germline CDR1 MNHEY, CDR2 SVGAGI. Trimming took 1 base from V and 11 from J; bases not matched to a gene: 20. The CDR3 is 19 residues long. CDR3 loop: CASSYWGLAGRDLDNEQYF. The CDR3 DNA is TGTGCCAGCAGTTACTGGGGACTAGCGGGCCGAGACCTTGACAATGAGCAGTACTTC.

This clonotype was detected once. The rearrangement joins TRBV7-2 to TRBJ1-2, with D unclear. The germline gives CDR1 SGHTA, CDR2 FQGNSA. Trimming took off 5 bases at V and 4 bases at J, with 8 bases between the two ends. The CDR3 contains 12 residues. CDR3 amino acids: CASSTPAYGYTF. CDR3 sequence (DNA): TGTGCCAGCAGCACGCCAGCCTATGGCTACACCTTC.

The chain couples TRBV20-1 to TRBJ1-1, with D unclear. The V end lost 6 bases, the J end lost 4 bases, and 21 bases lay between the germline ends. Germline V gene sequence: CDR1 DFQATT, CDR2 SNEGSKA (reference sequence). This CDR3 comprises 15 residues. DNA of the CDR3: TGCAGTGCGAAGAAAGAATCCTTTTGGGGCACTGAAGCTTTCTTT. This gives the protein CSAKKESFWGTEAFF.

CDR3 sequence reads: CASSEFPGDTQYF. Here the CDR3 DNA reads TGTGCCAGCAGTGAGTTCCCTGGAGATACGCAGTATTTT. This chain joins TRBV2 and TRBJ2-3; no firm D call. The germline V gene encodes CDR1 SNHLY and CDR2 FYNNEI. V lost 3 bases, J lost 5 bases, and 9 bases lay in between. The CDR3 contains 13 residues.

The chain employs TRBV5-1 and TRBJ2-6, with D hard to call. V was pared by 2 bases and J by 2 bases, with 17 bases between. The CDR3 is made up of 18 amino acids. CDR1 and CDR2 (germline): SGHRS, YFSETQ. CDR3 DNA sequence: TGCGCCAGCAGCTTAAACCTAGGGTTTTCGCCTGGGGCCAACGTCCTGACTTTC. Encoded protein: CASSLNLGFSPGANVLTF.

In this sample, this clonotype turned up a few times. The chain uses TRBV6-1 and TRBJ2-3; 7 bases are shared with TRBD1. The V segment lost 2 bases and the J segment 5 bases; nucleotides outside the gene matches: 10. Germline lookup yields CDR1 MNHNS and CDR2 SASEGT. The CDR3 spans 16 residues. CDR3 region: CASSEYRDSKLDTQYF. The DNA for the CDR3 is TGTGCCAGCAGTGAATACCGGGACAGTAAATTAGATACGCAGTATTTT.

The chain recombines TRBV7-9 with TRBJ1-3; the D is unclear. Germline lookup yields CDR1 SEHNR and CDR2 FQNEAQ (reference sequence). The CDR3 covers 12 residues. V was cut by 5 bases and J by 7 bases, with 9 bases left in between. CDR3 in DNA: TGTGCCAGCAGCCCGGTTGGGAACACCATATATTTT. Translating gives CASSPVGNTIYF. Using reference TRBV7-9 and TRBJ1-3 for the parts outside the CDR3, the full variable domain is DTGVSQNPRHKITKRGQNVTFRCDPISEHNRLYWYRQTLGQGPEFLTYFQNEAQLEKSRLLSDRFSAERPKGSFSTLEIQRTEQGDSAMYLCASSPVGNTIYFGEGSWLTVV.

Details on this clonotype: At one boundary the junction diverges from the germline segment, which might be a read error. This chain links TRBV24-1 with TRBJ2-7; D is unresolved. Germline CDR1 KGHDR, CDR2 SFDVKD. This CDR3 contains 13 residues. As DNA, the CDR3 is TGTACCACCAGTGCCTTAGAGTCCCACGAGCAGTACTTC. This codes for CTTSALESHEQYF.

The gene calls are TRBV20-1 and TRBJ1-5, with 7 nucleotides matching TRBD1. This CDR3 is built from 16 residues. Germline values: CDR1 DFQATT, CDR2 SNEGSKA (reference sequence). V shed 6 bases, J shed 0 bases, and the junction held 11 bases outside the gene matches. The CDR3 protein is CSALPDRAVSNQPQHF. CDR3 nucleotide sequence: TGCAGTGCCCTACCCGACAGGGCCGTTAGCAATCAGCCCCAGCATTTT.

The rearrangement joins TRBV25-1 to TRBJ2-5; D is possibly TRBD2 (5 bases). Germline V CDR1 and CDR2: MGHDK, SYGVNS. V lost 6 bases to trimming and J lost 5 bases, with 25 bases between them. The CDR3 extends over 17 amino acids. DNA of the CDR3: TGTGCCAGCAGCCTCCTCCTCGAGGGAGTACCCTATGAGACCCAGTACTTC. Protein: CASSLLLEGVPYETQYF.

The V call is TRBV12-5, the J call TRBJ2-7; the match to TRBD1 covers 9 bases. The germline V gene has CDR1 LGHNT and CDR2 FRNRAP. This CDR3 region has 17 residues. Germline trimming cut 4 bases from V and 3 bases from J; bases unmatched to any gene: 13. The CDR3 coding sequence is TGTGCTAGTGGTTCATCCCCCGGACAGGGGTATTTCTACGAGCAGTACTTC. Amino acids: CASGSSPGQGYFYEQYF.

The rearrangement links TRBV5-1 to TRBJ2-1; 9 bases match TRBD1. This CDR3 region has 16 residues. In germline, CDR1 is SGHRS, CDR2 YFSETQ. V gave up 3 bases and J gave up 0 bases; unmatched junction bases: 4. The DNA of the CDR3 is TGCGCCAGCAGCTCCGGGACAGGGCGCTCCTACAATGAGCAGTTCTTC. This sequence encodes CASSSGTGRSYNEQFF. The full variable domain, with the rest looked up from reference TRBV5-1 and TRBJ2-1, is KAGVTQTPRYLIKTRGQQVTLSCSPISGHRSVSWYQQTPGQGLQFLFEYFSETQRNKGNFPGRFSGRQFSNSRSEMNVSTLELGDSALYLCASSSGTGRSYNEQFFGPGTRLTVL.

This clonotype was counted a few times. The chain has TRBV4-1 and TRBJ1-2, with D possibly matching TRBD1 (5 bases). This CDR3 spans 15 amino acids. The V gene lost 1 base and the J gene lost 1 base, with 10 bases spanning the gap. Germline CDR1 and CDR2: MGHRA and YSYEKL. CDR3 bases: TGCGCCAGCAGCCAAGTCGGAGACAGTAACTATGGCTACACCTTC. This gives the protein CASSQVGDSNYGYTF.

The chain couples TRBV6-5 to TRBJ2-1, with no clear D. Per the germline V gene, CDR1 is MNHEY and CDR2 is SVGAGI. The germline V and J ends were trimmed by 3 bases and 8 bases, with 17 bases remaining between them. This CDR3 contains 15 residues. The CDR3 loop is CASSYLGPGPDEQFF. CDR3 DNA: TGTGCCAGCAGTTATTTAGGACCCGGTCCCGATGAGCAGTTCTTC.

This clonotype has just a few counts. V is TRBV28 and J is TRBJ2-3; 12 nucleotides align to TRBD2. Per germline, CDR1 MDHEN and CDR2 SYDVKM. With V trimmed by 2 bases and J by 3 bases, 3 bases remained unmatched. The CDR3 covers 16 residues. The CDR3 DNA follows: TGTGCCAGCAGTTTAACTAGCGGGGGGTTAACAGATACGCAGTATTTT. Protein sequence: CASSLTSGGLTDTQYF. Looking up the rest from reference TRBV28 and TRBJ2-3 gives the full variable domain: DVKVTQSSRYLVKRTGEKVFLECVQDMDHENMFWYRQDPGLGLRLIYFSYDVKMKEKGDIPEGYSVSREKKERFSLILESASTNQTSMYLCASSLTSGGLTDTQYFGPGTRLTVL.

The chain uses TRBV20-1 and TRBJ2-7; D is ambiguous. The CDR3 has 14 amino acids. Trimming removed 3 bases at V and 0 bases at J, with 12 bases between. Germline CDR1 DFQATT, CDR2 SNEGSKA (reference sequence). CDR3: CSARPDISSYEQYF. CDR3 DNA sequence: TGCAGTGCTAGGCCCGACATTAGCTCCTACGAGCAGTACTTC.

The V and J genes are TRBV19 and TRBJ2-3; a weak D match, TRBD1 (6 bases). V dropped 0 bases and J dropped 3 bases, with 7 bases sitting between them. The CDR3 has 14 amino acids. In germline, CDR1 is LNHDA, CDR2 SQIVND (reference sequence). CDR3 in amino acids: CASSIDTGTDTQYF. DNA for the CDR3: TGTGCCAGTAGTATAGACACAGGGACAGATACGCAGTATTTT. Combining the CDR3 with reference TRBV19 and TRBJ2-3 gives the whole variable domain DGGITQSPKYLFRKEGQNVTLSCEQNLNHDAMYWYRQDPGQGLRLIYYSQIVNDFQKGDIAEGYSVSREKKESFPLTVTSAQKNPTAFYLCASSIDTGTDTQYFGPGTRLTVL.

This clonotype was counted between two and nine times. The V and J genes are TRBV5-1 and TRBJ2-5; maybe TRBD2 (6 bases). With 2 bases removed from V and 0 bases from J, the gap between germline ends came to 14 bases. This CDR3 has 16 amino acids. Germline assignment: CDR1 SGHRS and CDR2 YFSETQ. For the CDR3, the DNA is TGCGCCAGCAGCTTCAGCCAGGAGGGAGACCAAGAGACCCAGTACTTC. Amino acids: CASSFSQEGDQETQYF.